Described below is a single T cell receptor (beta chain) sequence and its context. What it binds is not known. The sample belongs to a study of shared clonotypes between healthy human individuals. Sequencing used immunoSEQ multiplex PCR; TCRdb keeps in-frame clones, though not all of them. Of roughly 2.6 million clones in the sample, 85% to 95% were seen once. Every donor was a Caucasian adult from Nashville, Tennessee. This CDR3 spans 16 amino acids. The V segment lost 4 bases and the J segment 3 bases; nucleotides outside the gene matches: 8. Germline V gene lookup returns CDR1 SGHAT and CDR2 FQNNGV. Study-wide results and limits: Represented genetic and exposure-history diversity was restricted by having few donors.

The specimen sequenced was naive CD4+ T cells sorted from blood. Subset: CD45RA+ positively selected. V and J are TRBV11-2 and TRBJ2-7; TRBD1 matches at 11 bases. This TCR came from a man aged 18 to 30 in good health. For the CDR3, the DNA is TGTGCCAGCAGCTCCCCCAGGGGGACAGGGGGCTACGAGCAGTACTTC. This codes for CASSSPRGTGGYEQYF.